This T cell receptor (beta chain) was recorded in a study of T cell responses to AZD1222 COVID-19 vaccine. A word on this clone: Its antigen is as yet unknown.

Some clones are missing from TCRdb's copy, which holds only in-frame ones; the method was immunoSEQ multiplex PCR. This sample has 80,000 or so clones, with 90% to 95% found just once. V was clipped by 0 bases and J by 0 bases, with 10 bases between them. Looked up from germline, CDR1 is SGDLS and CDR2 is YYNGEE. The CDR3 totals 16 residues. The study, taken as a whole, reports: Clonal diversity was possibly underestimated; the donors were predominantly white British and more often female.

The TCR was taken from an adult in good health. V is TRBV9 and J is TRBJ2-1; D unclear. Sequencing used peripheral blood, obtained on day 0 of AZD1222 vaccination. CDR3: CASSVVIKSSYNEQFF. DNA of the CDR3: TGTGCCAGCAGCGTAGTGATTAAGAGCTCCTACAATGAGCAGTTCTTC.